This T cell receptor beta chain was sequenced in a study of vaccination and CD4 T cells after COVID-19 (dated by TCRdb to 2021 to 2024). Broadly, across the study: Every convalescent patient had a positive nasal swab PCR test for SARS-CoV-2, with mild disease in several patients and severe disease in one. Six males and four females were included in the convalescent cohort, with two Hispanic individuals, seven Caucasians, two Asians and one multiracial person represented. Participants got two doses of the Pfizer-BioNTech BNT162b2 vaccine (n=8) or two doses of the Moderna mRNA-1273 vaccine (n=2). Post-COVID blood samples were collected from convalescent patients a median of approximately 93 days after diagnosis, with a range of roughly 30 to 161 days. The time from the second vaccine dose to post-vaccine blood sampling had a median of roughly 70 days and ranged from about 14 to 250 days. Overlapping spike peptide pools from SARS-CoV-2 and from the common cold coronaviruses HCoV-NL63, HCoV-OC43 and HCoV-229E were used as culture stimuli. Control cultures received a CEFX viral epitope pool as the positive control, an HIV-1 Nef peptide pool as the negative control, or no peptide. In 10 COVID-19 convalescent patients and a handful of infection-naive healthy vaccine recipients, researchers compared the spike-specific CD4+ TCR repertoire from before mRNA vaccination with the repertoire from after. Overall study outcomes, separate from this receptor: The study included relatively few convalescent patients and did not analyze early timepoints after natural infection. Nearly all vaccine-specific clones in convalescent patients (304 of 307) were mono-reactive for SARS-CoV-2 spike rather than cross-reactive with common cold coronaviruses. In convalescent patients, a median approximately 86% of post-vaccine SARS-CoV-2-reactive clones were detected only after vaccination, and vaccine-specific priming was suggested by this finding. The median number of SARS-CoV-2-reactive clonotypes rose from under 25 after infection to some 40 after vaccination, but the change was not significant.

The germline V gene specifies SGHTA as CDR1 and FQGTGA as CDR2. From the cysteine through the phenylalanine, the CDR3 covers 15 amino acids. The entry retains the CDR3 DNA only, 45 bases that are in frame from base 1. V lost 4 bases and J lost 4 bases; the stretch between them is 13 bases long. According to the study, the label for this sample's treatment or condition signals: approximately nine-day PBMC culture with coronavirus spike peptide pools or control peptides (ViraFEST assay). The study used the ViraFEST assay, which expanded antigen-specific T cells with peptide pools and then identified expanded clonotypes by TCR sequencing. The convalescent patients' positive SARS-CoV-2 PCR tests were from March to December 2020, which was before the Alpha, Beta and Delta variants emerged in the United States. Roughly 2 million PBMCs per well were cultured in IMDM with roughly 5.2% human AB serum and around 10 IU/ml IL-2, plus 10 ug/ml peptide pools. On days 3 and 7, half of the culture medium was replaced with fresh IL-2-containing medium. Once the cells had been in culture for about 10 days, the EasySep CD4+ T cell isolation kit was used to isolate CD4+ T cells by negative selection. Ficoll-Paque Plus gradient centrifugation was used to isolate PBMCs from whole blood, and the isolated PBMCs were then either used fresh or cryopreserved at -140C. Culture conditions were generally each tested in triplicate wells.

Concerning this clonotype itself: The antigen it recognizes is unknown. No qualities accompany the bases; no much larger clone lies one base away.

The protocol used for the library was PCR. DNA from cultured CD4+ T cells underwent TCR sequencing with the Oncomine TCR Beta short-read assay at the Johns Hopkins FTIC core. Genomic DNA was extracted from the cultured CD4+ T cells with the QIAamp micro DNA kit. Oncomine TCR Beta libraries from cultured CD4+ T cells were pooled with unique dual indexes and sequenced on an Illumina iSeq 100. Per the authors' processing: Non-productive sequences were removed, and CDR3s not starting with C, not ending with F or W, or shorter than 7 amino acids were discarded. The MANAFEST web application was used to identify antigen-specific clonotypes by comparing peptide-stimulated wells against reference wells and other culture wells. For a clone to be called positive, the clone needed an FDR below 0.05, an odds ratio above 5, and a productive frequency above 0.1% in at least two of three replicate wells. Clonotypes that were significantly expanded in both SARS-CoV-2 spike wells and at least one common cold coronavirus spike condition were defined as cross-reactive. Using R version 3.6.1, CDR3 homology was evaluated through Levenshtein distances (stringdist) along with unrooted phylogenetic trees (ape). TCRdb redid the processing of the public reads, applying fastp at Q25 and MiXCR, and retained in-frame beta chains. Every entry covers one CDR3 protein and lists the most common genes and DNA from its rows. The V and J calls shown here were made by TCRdb, not taken from the authors' results. Within this sample are about 19,000 distinct CDR3 sequences, with 40% to 60% of them counted one time only. Roughly a tenth of the sample lies in the top ten.

The sequence is built from TRBV7-3 and TRBJ1-4, with the D gene uncertain. The sequences come from CD4+ T cells from blood, cultured in vitro, collected before SARS-CoV-2 vaccination. This TCR came from a human donor who had recovered from COVID-19. At the DNA level, the sequence is TGTGCCAGCAGCTCGAACCTGGGCGGTAATGAAAAACTGTTTTTT. Protein translation: CASSSNLGGNEKLFF.